The 22 T cell receptor beta chains presented below share a single source sample, sequenced in a study of neoadjuvant anti-PD-1 for oral cavity cancer. Assay used: immunoSEQ multiplex PCR; TCRdb lists only in-frame clones, some missing. The data hold about 16,000 clones, with roughly three fifths observed a single time. The sequencing used PBMCs, collected before nivolumab (anti-PD-1) treatment. Source of these receptors: a person aged 40 to 85 with oral cavity squamous cell carcinoma.

The V and J genes are TRBV5-1 and TRBJ1-1; D perhaps matches TRBD1 (5 bases). The V end was cut by 3 bases, the J end by 2 bases, with 17 bases between. Per the germline V gene, CDR1 is SGHRS and CDR2 is YFSETQ. The CDR3 loop spans 16 amino acids. CDR3 DNA: TGCGCCAGCAGCTGGGGGGGTCCCCAGGTAAACACTGAAGCTTTCTTT. It translates to CASSWGGPQVNTEAFF. Drawing the rest from reference TRBV5-1 and TRBJ1-1, the complete variable domain is KAGVTQTPRYLIKTRGQQVTLSCSPISGHRSVSWYQQTPGQGLQFLFEYFSETQRNKGNFPGRFSGRQFSNSRSEMNVSTLELGDSALYLCASSWGGPQVNTEAFFGQGTRLTVV.

The CDR3 loop reads CASSPGGDRETQYF. In DNA, the CDR3 is TGCGCCAGCAGCCCGGGGGGGGACCGAGAGACCCAGTACTTC. The chain carries TRBV5-1 and TRBJ2-5; 8 bases line up with TRBD2. CDR1 is SGHRS and CDR2 is YFSETQ in the germline V gene. The CDR3 length is 14 residues. Trimming cost V 4 bases and J 4 bases; bases outside gene matches: 6. The variable domain in full, completed from reference TRBV5-1 and TRBJ2-5, reads KAGVTQTPRYLIKTRGQQVTLSCSPISGHRSVSWYQQTPGQGLQFLFEYFSETQRNKGNFPGRFSGRQFSNSRSEMNVSTLELGDSALYLCASSPGGDRETQYFGPGTRLLVL.

The CDR3 nucleotides are TGTGCCAGCAGCTTTCCAGGGGGAGCCTACGAGCAGTACTTC. It specifies CASSFPGGAYEQYF. The V gene is TRBV13, the J gene TRBJ2-7; 7 nucleotides match TRBD1. Looked up from germline, CDR1 is PRHDT and CDR2 is FYEKMQ (reference sequence). The CDR3 length is 14 residues. After removal of 3 bases from V and 2 bases from J, the junction contained 4 bases not matched to a gene.

This clone was seen only a few times. The chain recombines TRBV9 with TRBJ1-1; D possibly corresponds to TRBD1 (5 bases). CDR1 is SGDLS, CDR2 YYNGEE, per germline. The CDR3 length is 14 residues. V was cut by 3 bases and J by 3 bases, with 12 bases left in between. The CDR3 sequence: CASSGTGEDTEAFF. The CDR3 nucleotides are TGTGCCAGCAGCGGTACAGGAGAGGACACTGAAGCTTTCTTT.

The rearrangement uses TRBV5-1 and TRBJ1-5; no definite D call. V dropped 4 bases and J dropped 1 base, with 9 bases sitting between them. This CDR3 has 14 amino acids. Germline lookup yields CDR1 SGHRS and CDR2 YFSETQ. The CDR3 loop reads CASSLGESNQPQHF. The CDR3 coding sequence is TGCGCCAGCAGCCTCGGGGAAAGCAATCAGCCCCAGCATTTT.

The chain combines TRBV6-1 with TRBJ1-1; D is unclear. The CDR3 loop spans 10 amino acids. Trimming cost V 4 bases and J 8 bases, with 5 bases left between them. The germline gives CDR1 MNHNS, CDR2 SASEGT. DNA of the CDR3: TGTGCCAGCAGTGGGTTAGAAGCTTTCTTT. Translation gives CASSGLEAFF.

The rearrangement uses TRBV10-3 and TRBJ1-2; no reliable D call. There are 14 residues in the CDR3. Trimming cost V 6 bases and J 8 bases, with 19 bases left between them. The germline V gene encodes CDR1 ENHRY and CDR2 SYGVKD. In nucleotides, the CDR3 is TGTGCCATCAGGGGTTCCGCCAGGACGGGAGGCTACACCTTC. It encodes CAIRGSARTGGYTF.

This rearrangement joins TRBV6-1 to TRBJ2-7; D ambiguous. This CDR3 spans 12 amino acids. The germline V gene encodes CDR1 MNHNS and CDR2 SASEGT. V lost 0 bases to trimming and J lost 2 bases, with 2 bases between them. Here the CDR3 DNA reads TGTGCCAGCAGTGAAGCCCCCTACGAGCAGTACTTC. This gives the protein CASSEAPYEQYF.

The chain links TRBV10-3 to TRBJ1-2; no reliable D call. In germline, CDR1 is ENHRY, CDR2 SYGVKD. The V end was cut by 3 bases, the J end by 9 bases, with 14 bases between. The CDR3 spans 13 residues. CDR3 DNA: TGTGCCATCAGTGATGCGGTCTTCCTAAGCTACACCTTC. Amino acid sequence: CAISDAVFLSYTF.

This chain uses TRBV2 with TRBJ1-1; 8 bases are a match to TRBD1. The CDR3 loop spans 15 amino acids. Trimming took 5 bases from V and 0 from J; bases not matched to a gene: 5. The germline gives CDR1 SNHLY, CDR2 FYNNEI. CDR3 loop: CASSFQQGVNTEAFF. In nucleotides, the CDR3 is TGTGCCAGCAGTTTTCAACAGGGGGTGAACACTGAAGCTTTCTTT. The full variable domain, its missing parts supplied by reference TRBV2 and TRBJ1-1, is EPEVTQTPSHQVTQMGQEVILRCVPISNHLYFYWYRQILGQKVEFLVSFYNNEISEKSEIFDDQFSVERPDGSNFTLKIRSTKLEDSAMYFCASSFQQGVNTEAFFGQGTRLTVV.

The V and J genes are TRBV10-3 and TRBJ2-7; no clear D gene. This CDR3 region has 14 residues. Germline lookup yields CDR1 ENHRY and CDR2 SYGVKD. Trimming took 4 bases from V and 0 from J, leaving 10 bases between them. The CDR3, as DNA: TGTGCCATCAGTGGGAGCCGTTTCTCCTACGAGCAGTACTTC. It is translated as CAISGSRFSYEQYF.

This sequence joins TRBV27 and TRBJ2-2; TRBD2 matches at 10 bases. The CDR3 spans 17 residues. CDR1 and CDR2 from the germline V gene are MNHEY and SMNVEV (reference sequence). V shed 5 bases and J 7 bases; nucleotides not matched to a gene: 13. The CDR3 loop is CASSISGRAVFDGELFF. The DNA of the CDR3 is TGTGCCAGCAGTATAAGCGGGAGGGCCGTATTTGACGGGGAGCTGTTTTTT.

The J gene is TRBJ1-4, the V gene TRBV5-8; D is unclear. Trimming shortened V by 4 bases and J by 0 bases, and 10 bases separated the two germline ends. CDR3 length equals 15 residues. Germline loops: CDR1 SGHTS, CDR2 YDEGEE. CDR3 bases: TGTGCCAGCAGCGCAGAGTTTACAACTAATGAAAAACTGTTTTTT. Its translation: CASSAEFTTNEKLFF.

This rearrangement joins TRBV5-3 to TRBJ1-2; weak D call: TRBD1 (6 bases). TRBV5-3 is labeled an ORF, and its function is uncertain. The CDR3 is made up of 13 amino acids. Trimming took off 6 bases at V and 3 bases at J, with 12 bases between the two ends. CDR3 region: CARNNRADYGYTF. CDR3 nucleotides: TGTGCCAGAAATAACAGGGCGGACTATGGCTACACCTTC.

This clone showed up just a few times. The chain couples TRBV19 to TRBJ1-1; 8 nucleotides agree with TRBD1. Looked up from germline, CDR1 is LNHDA and CDR2 is SQIVND (reference sequence). This CDR3 region has 14 residues. V trimming: 5 bases; J trimming: 2 bases; junction bases outside the gene matches: 4. The CDR3 DNA reads as TGTGCCAGTAGTTTTGGACAGGGCAACACTGAAGCTTTCTTT. Translation gives CASSFGQGNTEAFF.

This chain joins TRBV7-9 and TRBJ2-1; D gene ambiguous. CDR3 size: 16 residues. Germline values: CDR1 SEHNR, CDR2 FQNEAQ (reference sequence). Trimming took 5 bases from V and 2 from J, leaving 16 bases between them. Here the CDR3 reads CASSIPRERPYNEQFF. In DNA, the CDR3 is TGTGCCAGCAGCATCCCGAGAGAACGGCCCTACAATGAGCAGTTCTTC.

This chain uses TRBV11-2 with TRBJ2-5; D not certain. Germline V gene data show CDR1 as SGHAT and CDR2 as FQNNGV. Trimming took 6 bases from V and 2 from J, leaving 13 bases between them. This CDR3 has 14 residues. This CDR3 is CASSPGPAQETQYF. CDR3 bases: TGTGCCAGCAGTCCAGGACCGGCGCAAGAGACCCAGTACTTC. Full variable domain (missing parts from reference TRBV11-2 and TRBJ2-5): EAGVAQSPRYKIIEKRQSVAFWCNPISGHATLYWYQQILGQGPKLLIQFQNNGVVDDSQLPKDRFSAERLKGVDSTLKIQPAKLEDSAVYLCASSPGPAQETQYFGPGTRLLVL.

The chain is built from TRBV5-1 and TRBJ2-7; D not certain. Trimming pared 4 bases from V and 3 bases from J, leaving 14 bases between. This CDR3 comprises 14 residues. From germline, CDR1 is SGHRS and CDR2 YFSETQ. In DNA form, the CDR3 reads TGCGCCAGCAGCATTGCAGGTCTCGGCTACGAGCAGTACTTC. Translated, it gives CASSIAGLGYEQYF. Based on the CDR3 plus reference TRBV5-1 and TRBJ2-7, the full variable domain is KAGVTQTPRYLIKTRGQQVTLSCSPISGHRSVSWYQQTPGQGLQFLFEYFSETQRNKGNFPGRFSGRQFSNSRSEMNVSTLELGDSALYLCASSIAGLGYEQYFGPGTRLTVT.

V and J are TRBV2 and TRBJ2-7, with 8 bases that match TRBD1. V gave up 4 bases and J gave up 6 bases; unmatched junction bases: 5. This CDR3 spans 13 amino acids. Per germline, CDR1 SNHLY and CDR2 FYNNEI. The CDR3 DNA sequence: TGTGCCAGCAGTGGGGACAGGTCCGGCGAGCAGTACTTC. It yields the protein CASSGDRSGEQYF.

This clone was counted between two and nine times. The gene calls are TRBV7-2 and TRBJ2-5; D remains unclear. V was pared by 0 bases and J by 4 bases, with 9 bases between. This CDR3 is 14 amino acids long. CDR1 SGHTA and CDR2 FQGNSA come from the germline V gene. CDR3 sequence: CASSLARFGETQYF. The DNA for the CDR3 is TGTGCCAGCAGCTTAGCTCGTTTCGGAGAGACCCAGTACTTC.

The rearrangement links TRBV6-5 to TRBJ2-1, with D unclear. The CDR3 contains 14 residues. With 6 bases removed from V and 7 bases from J, the gap between germline ends came to 16 bases. Germline V gene lookup returns CDR1 MNHEY and CDR2 SVGAGI. The CDR3 sequence is CASRKAPRRNEQFF. CDR3 bases: TGTGCCAGCAGGAAAGCCCCTAGAAGGAATGAGCAGTTCTTC.

The V and J genes are TRBV28 and TRBJ1-5; D is uncertain. V lost 10 bases, J lost 4 bases, and 23 bases lay in between. Germline CDR1 and CDR2: MDHEN and SYDVKM. The CDR3 contains 16 residues. Here the CDR3 reads CATAPLEGALNQPQHF. The CDR3 DNA sequence: TGTGCCACCGCACCTCTCGAAGGAGCCCTAAATCAGCCCCAGCATTTT.